A single sample gave rise to the 6 T cell receptor beta chains below, sequenced in a study of blood T cell repertoires in COVID-19. Only in-frame clones appear in the TCRdb table, and some are missing; sequencing was by immunoSEQ multiplex PCR. The sample includes roughly 100,000 clones, around 90% of them seen just once. The material sequenced was peripheral blood. These receptors came from a man aged 45-65 years with active COVID-19.

The J gene is TRBJ2-1, the V gene TRBV7-9, with 7 positions matching TRBD1. The CDR3 consists of 12 residues. Germline loops: CDR1 SEHNR, CDR2 FQNEAQ (reference sequence). J lost 7 bases, V lost 8 bases, and 5 bases had no gene match. The CDR3 reads CASVTGANEQFF. In DNA form, the CDR3 reads TGTGCCAGCGTTACAGGGGCAAATGAGCAGTTCTTC.

The chain recombines TRBV19 with TRBJ2-2; D gene ambiguous. Germline CDR1 is LNHDA and CDR2 is SQIVND (reference sequence). Trimming took 3 bases from V and 1 from J, leaving 6 bases between them. The CDR3 has 14 residues. The CDR3 DNA reads as TGTGCCAGTAGTATTTACAGGAACACCGGGGAGCTGTTTTTT. Protein sequence: CASSIYRNTGELFF. Full variable domain (remainder filled in from reference TRBV19 and TRBJ2-2): DGGITQSPKYLFRKEGQNVTLSCEQNLNHDAMYWYRQDPGQGLRLIYYSQIVNDFQKGDIAEGYSVSREKKESFPLTVTSAQKNPTAFYLCASSIYRNTGELFFGEGSRLTVL.

This clone was recorded once. The V and J genes are TRBV7-2 and TRBJ2-5, with 10 bases fitting TRBD2. The CDR3 contains 13 residues. Germline values: CDR1 SGHTA, CDR2 FQGNSA. J was trimmed by 7 bases and V by 2 bases; bases with no gene match: 1. This CDR3 reads CASSLSGGGTQYF. The CDR3 region has the DNA TGTGCCAGCAGCTTAAGCGGGGGGGGGACCCAGTACTTC.

V is TRBV27 and J is TRBJ1-5; weak D call: TRBD1 (6 bases). Per germline, CDR1 MNHEY and CDR2 SMNVEV (reference sequence). The CDR3 length is 15 residues. V lost 2 bases, J lost 4 bases, and 12 bases lay in between. CDR3 sequence: CASSLTTGENQPQHF. The CDR3 coding sequence is TGTGCCAGCAGTTTAACGACAGGCGAGAATCAGCCCCAGCATTTT.

The chain uses TRBV7-9 and TRBJ2-7; D remains ambiguous. Trimming stripped 1 base from V and 9 bases from J, with 13 bases between. The length of the CDR3 is 13 residues. CDR1 and CDR2 from the germline V gene are SEHNR and FQNEAQ (reference sequence). The CDR3 DNA reads as TGTGCCAGCAGCTTAGGGGCCGTCCTGGGGCAGTACTTC. Protein: CASSLGAVLGQYF.

For the CDR3, the DNA is TGTGCCAGCAGCGTAGATGGGGCCCCTGGGGCCAACGTCCTGACTTTC. Its protein product is CASSVDGAPGANVLTF. This chain links TRBV9 with TRBJ2-6; D may be TRBD1 (5 bases). Germline V gene lookup returns CDR1 SGDLS and CDR2 YYNGEE. Trimming removed 0 bases from V and 2 bases from J, with 9 bases in between. The CDR3 consists of 16 residues. Variable domain in full (rest from reference TRBV9 and TRBJ2-6): DSGVTQTPKHLITATGQRVTLRCSPRSGDLSVYWYQQSLDQGLQFLIQYYNGEERAKGNILERFSAQQFPDLHSELNLSSLELGDSALYFCASSVDGAPGANVLTFGAGSRLTVL.